A selection of T cell receptor beta chains follows, all from one sample in a study of identical twins. TCRdb re-analysed the 5' RACE reads in MiXCR, keeping a single row per CDR3 protein. The sample lists approximately 630,000 distinct CDR3 sequences, about 7.1% occurring once. These data were likewise used in another study, on yellow fever vaccine responses in identical twins.

Sequencing used PBMCs. Source of these receptors: a woman between 18 and 29 years old in good health. Each CDR3 is given with its conserved first and last residue. The order of the fields is D gene, V gene, clone size, J gene, CDR3 protein, CDR3 DNA. A D gene is named only where the DNA matches it firmly. For some rows the clone size is stated as once, few or many, or as a class when expanded; others skip it.

D gene: -
V gene: TRBV2
clone size: -
J gene: TRBJ2-1
CDR3 protein: CASSEFWLGAAYNEQFF
CDR3 DNA: TGTGCCAGCAGTGAATTTTGGTTGGGGGCTGCCTACAATGAGCAGTTCTTC

D gene: TRBD2
V gene: TRBV25-1
clone size: few
J gene: TRBJ2-3
CDR3 protein: CASSVGLAESTDTQYF
CDR3 DNA: TGTGCCAGCAGTGTCGGACTAGCGGAGAGCACAGATACGCAGTATTTT

D gene: -
V gene: TRBV5-1
clone size: many
J gene: TRBJ1-1
CDR3 protein: CASSLERVGNTEAFF
CDR3 DNA: TGCGCCAGCAGCTTGGAAAGGGTAGGGAACACTGAAGCTTTCTTT

D gene: TRBD1
V gene: TRBV10-3
clone size: few
J gene: TRBJ2-1
CDR3 protein: CAISDWTGNNEQFF
CDR3 DNA: TGTGCCATCAGTGATTGGACAGGGAATAATGAGCAGTTCTTC

D gene: TRBD2
V gene: TRBV12-3/TRBV12-4
clone size: -
J gene: TRBJ2-7
CDR3 protein: CASSLAETSGNYEQYF
CDR3 DNA: TGTGCCAGCAGTTTAGCGGAAACTAGCGGGAATTACGAGCAGTACTTC

D gene: -
V gene: TRBV2
clone size: -
J gene: TRBJ2-7
CDR3 protein: CASSYMGGFYEQYF
CDR3 DNA: TGTGCCAGCAGCTACATGGGCGGATTCTACGAGCAGTACTTC

D gene: -
V gene: TRBV11-1
clone size: -
J gene: TRBJ2-4
CDR3 protein: CASSLARPGEGAKNIQYF
CDR3 DNA: TGTGCCAGCAGCTTAGCCCGACCCGGCGAGGGGGCCAAAAACATTCAGTACTTC

D gene: TRBD2
V gene: TRBV5-1
clone size: many
J gene: TRBJ2-3
CDR3 protein: CASSLSGGSKADTQYF
CDR3 DNA: TGCGCCAGCAGCTTGTCTGGCGGGAGTAAGGCAGATACGCAGTATTTT

D gene: -
V gene: TRBV7-9
clone size: many
J gene: TRBJ2-7
CDR3 protein: CASRSDSRVSYEQYF
CDR3 DNA: TGTGCCAGCAGAAGTGACTCGAGGGTCTCCTACGAGCAGTACTTC

D gene: -
V gene: TRBV29-1
clone size: many
J gene: TRBJ2-7
CDR3 protein: CSVVMFGDRESYEQYF
CDR3 DNA: TGCAGCGTTGTTATGTTCGGGGACCGAGAATCCTACGAGCAGTACTTC

D gene: -
V gene: TRBV28
clone size: -
J gene: TRBJ1-1
CDR3 protein: CASPPRILRTLTGTEAFF
CDR3 DNA: TGTGCCAGCCCACCTCGAATCCTTCGAACGCTGACGGGCACTGAAGCTTTCTTT

D gene: -
V gene: TRBV20-1
clone size: few
J gene: TRBJ2-5
CDR3 protein: CSARVGRLRGETQYF
CDR3 DNA: TGCAGTGCTAGAGTGGGGAGGTTAAGAGGAGAGACCCAGTACTTC

D gene: TRBD1
V gene: TRBV20-1
clone size: -
J gene: TRBJ2-3
CDR3 protein: CSAPDRAADTQYF
CDR3 DNA: TGCAGTGCCCCGGACAGGGCCGCAGATACGCAGTATTTT

D gene: TRBD1
V gene: TRBV12-3/TRBV12-4
clone size: few
J gene: TRBJ1-6
CDR3 protein: CASKAGTDNSPLHF
CDR3 DNA: TGTGCCAGCAAAGCCGGGACAGATAATTCACCCCTCCACTTT

D gene: -
V gene: TRBV2
clone size: few
J gene: TRBJ2-1
CDR3 protein: CATTRLPAANEQFF
CDR3 DNA: TGTGCCACCACTCGGCTCCCAGCGGCCAATGAGCAGTTCTTC

D gene: -
V gene: TRBV5-1
clone size: few
J gene: TRBJ1-2
CDR3 protein: CASSLTLGINYGYTF
CDR3 DNA: TGCGCCAGCAGCTTGACACTGGGAATTAACTATGGCTACACCTTC

D gene: -
V gene: TRBV4-1
clone size: few
J gene: TRBJ1-2
CDR3 protein: CASSPQADNYGYTF
CDR3 DNA: TGCGCCAGCAGCCCCCAGGCAGATAACTATGGCTACACCTTC

D gene: -
V gene: TRBV4-1
clone size: many
J gene: TRBJ1-5
CDR3 protein: CASSQAPEYQPQHF
CDR3 DNA: TGCGCCAGCAGCCAAGCTCCTGAGTACCAGCCCCAGCATTTT

D gene: TRBD2
V gene: TRBV10-3
clone size: few
J gene: TRBJ2-2
CDR3 protein: CAIGTTSNTGELFF
CDR3 DNA: TGTGCCATAGGGACTACCTCGAACACCGGGGAGCTGTTTTTT

D gene: -
V gene: TRBV6-6
clone size: -
J gene: TRBJ1-2
CDR3 protein: CALRDTGYGYTF
CDR3 DNA: TGTGCTCTAAGGGACACCGGCTATGGCTACACCTTC

D gene: TRBD2
V gene: TRBV28
clone size: -
J gene: TRBJ2-3
CDR3 protein: CASSFFLERDSDTQYF
CDR3 DNA: TGTGCCAGCAGTTTTTTTCTGGAGCGGGATTCAGATACGCAGTATTTT

D gene: -
V gene: TRBV5-5
clone size: -
J gene: TRBJ2-3
CDR3 protein: CASSLGGTLSDTQYF
CDR3 DNA: TGTGCCAGCAGCTTGGGAGGGACCCTGTCAGATACGCAGTATTTT

D gene: TRBD1
V gene: TRBV20-1
clone size: few
J gene: TRBJ1-1
CDR3 protein: CSAQGVMNTEAFF
CDR3 DNA: TGCAGTGCTCAGGGGGTTATGAACACTGAAGCTTTCTTT

D gene: -
V gene: TRBV20-1
clone size: few
J gene: TRBJ1-1
CDR3 protein: CSATTGNTEAFF
CDR3 DNA: TGCAGTGCTACGACAGGAAACACTGAAGCTTTCTTT

D gene: -
V gene: TRBV3-1
clone size: many
J gene: TRBJ1-2
CDR3 protein: CASSQDLTELSYNYGYTF
CDR3 DNA: TGTGCCAGCAGCCAAGATTTAACAGAGCTATCATATAACTATGGCTACACCTTC

D gene: -
V gene: TRBV29-1
clone size: few
J gene: TRBJ1-1
CDR3 protein: CSVDRDTEAFF
CDR3 DNA: TGCAGCGTTGACAGGGACACTGAAGCTTTCTTT

D gene: TRBD1
V gene: TRBV15
clone size: -
J gene: TRBJ2-1
CDR3 protein: CATSRDTQGGPEQFF
CDR3 DNA: TGTGCCACCAGCAGAGACACACAGGGGGGACCTGAGCAGTTCTTC

D gene: TRBD2
V gene: TRBV9
clone size: -
J gene: TRBJ2-5
CDR3 protein: CASSVAGTSGIQETQYF
CDR3 DNA: TGTGCCAGCAGCGTCGCCGGGACTAGCGGGATTCAAGAGACCCAGTACTTC

D gene: -
V gene: TRBV24-1
clone size: few
J gene: TRBJ2-7
CDR3 protein: CATSDPGGSDEQYF
CDR3 DNA: TGTGCCACCAGTGATCCCGGTGGGAGTGACGAGCAGTACTTC

D gene: -
V gene: TRBV7-8
clone size: many
J gene: TRBJ2-7
CDR3 protein: CASSDGRGEQYF
CDR3 DNA: TGTGCCAGCAGCGACGGAAGGGGCGAGCAGTACTTC

D gene: TRBD1
V gene: TRBV20-1
clone size: many
J gene: TRBJ1-1
CDR3 protein: CSARDPEQASGGTEAFF
CDR3 DNA: TGCAGTGCTAGAGATCCAGAGCAGGCGTCAGGGGGCACTGAAGCTTTCTTT

D gene: -
V gene: TRBV6-5
clone size: -
J gene: TRBJ2-1
CDR3 protein: CASSYGQHNNEQFF
CDR3 DNA: TGTGCCAGCAGTTACGGGCAGCATAACAATGAGCAGTTCTTC

D gene: -
V gene: TRBV18
clone size: few
J gene: TRBJ2-1
CDR3 protein: CASSPSTGTNEQFF
CDR3 DNA: TGTGCCAGCTCACCCTCAACAGGGACCAATGAGCAGTTCTTC

D gene: -
V gene: TRBV7-9
clone size: few
J gene: TRBJ1-6
CDR3 protein: CASSSDAMNSPLHF
CDR3 DNA: TGTGCCAGCAGCTCGGACGCGATGAATTCACCCCTCCACTTT

D gene: TRBD1
V gene: TRBV19
clone size: few
J gene: TRBJ2-1
CDR3 protein: CASSDPGTDREQFF
CDR3 DNA: TGTGCCAGTAGTGACCCAGGGACAGATCGTGAGCAGTTCTTC

D gene: -
V gene: TRBV14
clone size: -
J gene: TRBJ2-3
CDR3 protein: CASIPGPPDTQYF
CDR3 DNA: TGTGCCAGCATTCCGGGACCCCCGGATACGCAGTATTTT

D gene: -
V gene: TRBV4-1
clone size: few
J gene: TRBJ2-1
CDR3 protein: CASSHRTIKSYNEQFF
CDR3 DNA: TGCGCCAGCAGCCATAGGACCATTAAATCCTACAATGAGCAGTTCTTC

D gene: TRBD2
V gene: TRBV20-1
clone size: -
J gene: TRBJ2-3
CDR3 protein: CSARLAGSPNTQYF
CDR3 DNA: TGCAGTGCTAGGCTAGCGGGGAGTCCTAATACGCAGTATTTT

D gene: -
V gene: TRBV28
clone size: many
J gene: TRBJ2-2
CDR3 protein: CASSLGSAGELFF
CDR3 DNA: TGTGCCAGCAGTTTAGGGTCGGCCGGGGAGCTGTTTTTT

D gene: -
V gene: TRBV28
clone size: -
J gene: TRBJ2-1
CDR3 protein: CASSPPAVRFHNEQFF
CDR3 DNA: TGTGCCAGCAGTCCCCCCGCAGTTAGATTCCACAATGAGCAGTTCTTC

D gene: -
V gene: TRBV6-5
clone size: few
J gene: TRBJ2-5
CDR3 protein: CASSYRLAPREETQYF
CDR3 DNA: TGTGCCAGCAGTTACCGACTCGCCCCCAGGGAAGAGACCCAGTACTTC

D gene: TRBD2
V gene: TRBV5-6
clone size: many
J gene: TRBJ2-3
CDR3 protein: CASSYSGLAGSTDTQYF
CDR3 DNA: TGTGCCAGCAGCTATAGTGGACTAGCGGGTAGCACAGATACGCAGTATTTT

D gene: TRBD1
V gene: TRBV12-3/TRBV12-4
clone size: -
J gene: TRBJ2-1
CDR3 protein: CASSFPSGTENEQFF
CDR3 DNA: TGTGCCAGCAGTTTTCCTTCCGGGACAGAAAATGAGCAGTTCTTC

D gene: -
V gene: TRBV12-3/TRBV12-4
clone size: many
J gene: TRBJ1-6
CDR3 protein: CASSLGQSNSPLHF
CDR3 DNA: TGTGCCAGCAGTTTGGGACAAAGTAATTCACCCCTCCACTTT

D gene: -
V gene: TRBV2
clone size: few
J gene: TRBJ2-5
CDR3 protein: CASSGIPQYF
CDR3 DNA: TGTGCCAGCAGTGGGATCCCCCAGTACTTC

D gene: -
V gene: TRBV20-1
clone size: many
J gene: TRBJ2-5
CDR3 protein: CSARGVGERETQYF
CDR3 DNA: TGCAGTGCTAGAGGGGTCGGGGAACGGGAGACCCAGTACTTC

D gene: TRBD2
V gene: TRBV6-2/TRBV6-3
clone size: -
J gene: TRBJ2-3
CDR3 protein: CASSYVAGGGTQYF
CDR3 DNA: TGTGCCAGCAGTTATGTGGCGGGAGGGGGTACGCAGTATTTT

D gene: -
V gene: TRBV14
clone size: -
J gene: TRBJ2-1
CDR3 protein: CASSQDPHFSSYNEQFF
CDR3 DNA: TGTGCCAGCAGCCAAGATCCTCACTTCAGCTCCTACAATGAGCAGTTCTTC

D gene: TRBD2
V gene: TRBV12-3/TRBV12-4
clone size: -
J gene: TRBJ2-3
CDR3 protein: CASRRRTSGGPGTQYF
CDR3 DNA: TGTGCCAGCAGACGACGCACTAGCGGGGGCCCGGGTACGCAGTATTTT

D gene: -
V gene: TRBV5-1
clone size: -
J gene: TRBJ2-1
CDR3 protein: CATTGMAYNEQFF
CDR3 DNA: TGCGCCACTACAGGGATGGCCTACAATGAGCAGTTCTTC

D gene: -
V gene: TRBV20-1
clone size: many
J gene: TRBJ1-1
CDR3 protein: CSARDQRLTEAFF
CDR3 DNA: TGCAGTGCTAGAGATCAGCGGCTCACAGAAGCTTTCTTT

D gene: TRBD1
V gene: TRBV7-9
clone size: many
J gene: TRBJ1-5
CDR3 protein: CASSSGQGLPQHF
CDR3 DNA: TGTGCCAGCAGCTCAGGACAGGGACTGCCCCAGCATTTT

D gene: -
V gene: TRBV3-1
clone size: -
J gene: TRBJ2-2
CDR3 protein: CASSQVVGAGNTGELFF
CDR3 DNA: TGTGCCAGCAGCCAAGTGGTCGGGGCCGGGAACACCGGGGAGCTGTTTTTT

D gene: TRBD1
V gene: TRBV3-1
clone size: few
J gene: TRBJ2-7
CDR3 protein: CASSQDVGVRGPTYEQYF
CDR3 DNA: TGTGCCAGCAGCCAAGATGTGGGGGTCAGGGGGCCGACCTACGAGCAGTACTTC

D gene: -
V gene: TRBV12-3/TRBV12-4
clone size: -
J gene: TRBJ2-6
CDR3 protein: CASSFSVFGGANVLTF
CDR3 DNA: TGTGCCAGCAGTTTTTCAGTCTTCGGTGGGGCCAACGTCCTGACTTTC